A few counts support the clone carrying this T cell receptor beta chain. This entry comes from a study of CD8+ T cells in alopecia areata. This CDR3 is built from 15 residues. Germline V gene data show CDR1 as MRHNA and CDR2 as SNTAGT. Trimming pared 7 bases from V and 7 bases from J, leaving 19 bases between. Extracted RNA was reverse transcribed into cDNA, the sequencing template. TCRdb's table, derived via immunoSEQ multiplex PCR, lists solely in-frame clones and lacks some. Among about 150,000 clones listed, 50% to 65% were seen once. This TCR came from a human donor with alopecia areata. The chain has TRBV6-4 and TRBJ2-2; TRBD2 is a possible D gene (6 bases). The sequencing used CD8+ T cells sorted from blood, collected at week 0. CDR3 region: CASIGYQAGDGELFF. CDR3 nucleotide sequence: TGTGCCAGCATAGGCTATCAAGCGGGCGACGGGGAGCTGTTTTTT.